What follows describes a single TCR beta chain. This clone's antigen is unknown. Nothing much larger sits one base from this clone, and base qualities are not available. TCRbeta CDR3 regions were amplified from genomic DNA using the immunoSEQ Assay, a bias-controlled multiplex PCR. Under the source paper's analysis protocol: Nucleated cell counts per sample were estimated from amplification of reference gene primers within the assay. To quantify the absolute abundance of each unique TCRbeta CDR3 rearrangement, sequence reads were collapsed and filtered. For each sample, productive Simpson clonality was calculated by taking the square root of Simpson's diversity index across productive rearrangements. TCRdb provides this immuneACCESS table in a form limited to in-frame rearrangements. Some clones are lacking; in checked studies, under half of them reflect an unresolved V gene, and why the rest are absent is not known. Clonal size and the V and J genes are those of that table, whereas D and trimming came from the DNA. Across this sample there are 85,000 to 100,000 clones, with around 81% seen only once. 4% to 6% of the sample is held by the ten biggest clonotypes.

In Seattle, one collaborating source enrolled patients while the infection was active and tracked those patients longitudinally over the course of disease. Collaborating institutions collected whole blood in K2EDTA tubes following their own protocols. For TCRbeta analysis, collaborators shipped samples as frozen whole blood, isolated PBMCs, or DNA extracted from either of those sample types. The record originates from a study of blood T cell repertoires in COVID-19 (dated by TCRdb to 2019 to 2021). Study-level background: Samples covering the acute and convalescent phases of COVID-19 were provided by collaborators in the United States, Italy and Spain. The repertoires were released in a freely available public database intended as a resource for research on the immune response to SARS-CoV-2. Sample metadata almost always included a de-identified subject ID, COVID-19 status, age in years and sex. Samples were obtained from the ongoing ImmuneRACE study (first 160 participants) and from over 1,000 subjects provided by 6 global collaborators. The material from the prospective study consisted of cDNA or gDNA derived from T cells, B-cell-depleted T cells, or PBMCs. Where available, HLA class I and class II types were obtained from metadata supplied by the sample provider rather than from assay-based typing. The dataset comprised deeply sampled blood TCRbeta repertoires from subjects exposed to, actively infected with, or recovered from COVID-19. Overall results and qualifications from the work: The amount of clinical and demographic metadata varied by source and participant and was provided uncurated.

The CDR3 has 17 amino acids, counting the end cysteine and phenylalanine. The sequence is cut down to CDR3 DNA, 51 bases in frame from base 1. Per the germline V gene, SGHDN is the CDR1 and FVKESK is the CDR2. V is pruned by 6 bases and J by 1 base, leaving 12 bases of the junction without a gene match. Sequenced input: peripheral blood. The receptor comes from a man older than 75 with COVID-19, enrolled during active disease. Recombination connected TRBV14 to TRBJ2-5, and 9 bases in between align with TRBD2. Read as DNA, the sequence is TGTGCCAGCAGTCGTACAAGCGGGAGGCGGGGCCAAGAGACCCAGTACTTC. This yields the protein CASSRTSGRRGQETQYF. Supplemented by the reference TRBV14 and TRBJ2-5 proteins around the CDR3, the complete variable domain is EAGVTQFPSHSVIEKGQTVTLRCDPISGHDNLYWYRRVMGKEIKFLLHFVKESKQDESGMPNNRFLAERTGGTYSTLKVQPAELEDSGVYFCASSRTSGRRGQETQYFGPGTRLLVL.